This T cell receptor beta chain is drawn from a study of regulatory T cells in long-lasting Graves disease. Combining iRepertoire HTBI primers with Arm-PCR of CDR3 regions, the authors built TCR beta libraries. A single record per CDR3 protein comes from TCRdb applying MiXCR to the multiplex PCR reads. The sample carries 500,000 or so distinct CDR3 sequences, 14% recorded once. Time point: newly diagnosed GD, antithyroid drugs for less than 3 months. Making the TCR library involved RNA that had been extracted from PBMCs. V shed 6 bases and J shed 6 bases, with 8 bases lying between them. This CDR3 has 12 residues. The same data also went into a second study, on T cells in Graves' hyperthyroidism and ophthalmopathy.

The sequence derives from a woman aged 45-60 years with Graves disease. The material sequenced was peripheral blood mononuclear cells (PBMCs), taken at new diagnosis, from a patient treated with antithyroid drugs. The chain recombines TRBV12-3 or TRBV12-4 with TRBJ1-4; no clear D. The CDR3 sequence: CASRTSDEKLFF. The CDR3 nucleotides are TGTGCCAGCAGGACGAGTGATGAAAAACTGTTTTTT.